These 30 T cell receptor beta chains originate from one sample sequenced in a study of T-cell memory formation after mild COVID-19. From the 5' RACE reads, TCRdb called clonotypes with MiXCR, one entry per CDR3 protein. Of 250,000 to 300,000 distinct CDR3 sequences listed, about a sixth are singletons. Material for sequencing was PBMCs or a T cell subset sorted from them (not recorded which). The receptors here all came from a man between 18 and 29 years old who had mild COVID-19 (a few samples of this study predate the infection). Cell type and time point are not known.

V usage is TRBV7-9 and J usage is TRBJ1-5, with TRBD1 as a possible D gene (6 bases). The V gene's germline CDR1 is SEHNR and CDR2 FQNEAQ (reference sequence). This CDR3 comprises 17 residues. The V and J ends lost 4 bases and 4 bases respectively, with 20 bases between them. CDR3: CASSSYREESRNQPQHF. CDR3 nucleotides: TGTGCCAGCAGCTCTTACAGGGAAGAGTCCCGGAATCAGCCCCAGCATTTT.

The rearrangement links TRBV6-5 to TRBJ1-3, with TRBD1 identical over 7 bases. V lost 4 bases to trimming and J lost 0 bases; unmatched junction nucleotides: 6. CDR1 is MNHEY, CDR2 SVGAGI, per germline. This CDR3 contains 16 residues. The CDR3 DNA is TGTGCCAGCAGTTCCAGACAGGGCCCCTCTGGAAACACCATATATTTT. Residues: CASSSRQGPSGNTIYF.

The chain employs TRBV7-2 and TRBJ1-1, with D possibly being TRBD1 (5 bases). The germline V gene has CDR1 SGHTA and CDR2 FQGNSA. The CDR3 runs to 14 residues. Trimming shortened V by 3 bases and J by 4 bases, and 12 bases separated the two germline ends. CDR3 coding DNA: TGTGCCAGCAGCTTCAGCGGCGGGGGCACTGAAGCTTTCTTT. Amino acids: CASSFSGGGTEAFF. Variable domain in full (rest from reference TRBV7-2 and TRBJ1-1): GAGVSQSPSNKVTEKGKDVELRCDPISGHTALYWYRQSLGQGLEFLIYFQGNSAPDKSGLPSDRFSAERTGGSVSTLTIQRTQQEDSAVYLCASSFSGGGTEAFFGQGTRLTVV.

This clonotype was counted many times. The chain combines TRBV6-6 with TRBJ1-5; the D is unclear. The CDR3 extends over 16 amino acids. The germline gives CDR1 MNHNY, CDR2 SVGAGI (reference sequence). V dropped 7 bases and J dropped 4 bases, with 20 bases sitting between them. CDR3 DNA: TGTGCCAGCACCAAAGACGGCTACGGGTTAAATCAGCCCCAGCATTTT. Protein: CASTKDGYGLNQPQHF.

In its sample, this clonotype was seen many times. The chain combines TRBV6-5 with TRBJ2-6; D may be TRBD2 (6 bases). The germline gives CDR1 MNHEY, CDR2 SVGAGI. This CDR3 is built from 18 residues. Deletions cut 1 base from V and 1 base from J, with 14 bases between. The CDR3: CASSYFAGGPSGANVLTF. CDR3 DNA: TGTGCCAGCAGTTACTTTGCCGGGGGTCCGTCTGGGGCCAACGTCCTGACTTTC.

This clonotype was observed a handful of times. The chain joins TRBV6-5 to TRBJ1-2; D is possibly TRBD1 (6 bases). With 4 bases removed from V and 4 bases from J, the gap between germline ends came to 16 bases. CDR1 is MNHEY, CDR2 SVGAGI, per germline. The CDR3 sequence is 15 residues long. The CDR3 sequence: CASSFNGGRVYGYTF. The DNA of the CDR3 is TGTGCCAGCAGTTTCAATGGGGGGCGAGTCTATGGCTACACCTTC.

The genes are TRBV25-1 and TRBJ1-5, with a possible D match to TRBD1 (5 bases). CDR1 MGHDK and CDR2 SYGVNS come from the germline V gene. V was shortened by 5 bases and J by 6 bases, with 17 bases between the two germline ends. The CDR3 has 15 residues. CDR3 DNA: TGTGCCAGCAGTCCAAGTGGGGGAGGTTTTCAGCCCCAGCATTTT. It yields the protein CASSPSGGGFQPQHF.

This clonotype was counted between two and nine times. The rearrangement joins TRBV12-3 or TRBV12-4 to TRBJ1-1, with D tentatively TRBD1 (5 bases). Trimming took 6 bases from V and 3 from J, leaving 14 bases between them. This CDR3 comprises 14 residues. In nucleotides, the CDR3 is TGTGCCAGCAGACCGGGCCGGGGGGACACTGAAGCTTTCTTT. Translated: CASRPGRGDTEAFF.

This chain connects TRBV12-3 or TRBV12-4 to TRBJ2-3; D gene ambiguous. Trimming removed 6 bases from V and 6 bases from J, with 10 bases in between. This CDR3 has 12 amino acids. The chain's CDR3 is CASRFITDTQYF. The DNA for the CDR3 is TGTGCCAGCAGGTTTATTACTGATACGCAGTATTTT.

This clonotype was picked up many times. The CDR3 DNA is TGCGCCAGCAGCCCGTACAGGGAGAACGAGCAGTACTTC. Protein: CASSPYRENEQYF. The chain has TRBV4-1 and TRBJ2-7, with D tentatively TRBD1 (6 bases). V was clipped by 4 bases and J by 5 bases, with 12 bases between them. CDR3 length: 13 amino acids. Per the germline V gene, CDR1 is MGHRA and CDR2 is YSYEKL.

In its sample, this clonotype was seen a few times. The rearrangement uses TRBV9 and TRBJ1-1, with unresolved D. This CDR3 comprises 13 residues. The germline V gene encodes CDR1 SGDLS and CDR2 YYNGEE. V was pared by 0 bases and J by 7 bases, with 10 bases between. As DNA, the CDR3 is TGTGCCAGCAGCGTAGTTCAGAGGGATGAAGCTTTCTTT. Amino acid sequence: CASSVVQRDEAFF.

The chain uses TRBV12-3 or TRBV12-4 and TRBJ2-3; TRBD2 aligns across 7 bases. This CDR3 comprises 14 residues. V dropped 5 bases and J dropped 3; count of bases not matched to a gene: 5. The CDR3 loop reads CASSIGLGTDTQYF. DNA for the CDR3: TGTGCCAGCAGTATCGGACTAGGGACAGATACGCAGTATTTT.

In this sample, this clonotype turned up a few times. The chain links TRBV9 to TRBJ2-1, with D possibly TRBD1 on 6 matching bases. CDR1 and CDR2 from the germline V gene are SGDLS and YYNGEE. V was cut by 3 bases and J by 6 bases, with 16 bases left in between. The CDR3 totals 15 residues. CDR3 nucleotide sequence: TGTGCCAGCAGCGGAGACAGGTATAATCGCAATGAGCAGTTCTTC. It is translated as CASSGDRYNRNEQFF.

The chain uses TRBV29-1 and TRBJ1-6; the D is unclear. V was trimmed by 4 bases and J by 10 bases, leaving 17 bases between them. Germline V gene sequence: CDR1 SQVTM, CDR2 ANQGSEA. The CDR3 is 14 residues long. The DNA for the CDR3 is TGCAGCGTTGGAGGGCGGGGAGACGACTCACCCCTCCACTTT. It encodes CSVGGRGDDSPLHF. The whole variable domain, remainder taken from reference TRBV29-1 and TRBJ1-6, is SAVISQKPSRDICQRGTSLTIQCQVDSQVTMMFWYRQQPGQSLTLIATANQGSEATYESGFVIDKFPISRPNLTFSTLTVSNMSPEDSSIYLCSVGGRGDDSPLHFGNGTRLTVT.

This clonotype has only a few counts. The chain joins TRBV7-2 to TRBJ1-5, with a weak D call TRBD1 (6 bases). This CDR3 is built from 14 residues. Trimming pared 6 bases from V and 0 bases from J, leaving 9 bases between. Germline loops: CDR1 SGHTA, CDR2 FQGNSA. DNA of the CDR3: TGTGCCAGCAGAAGGGGGAATAGCAATCAGCCCCAGCATTTT. The encoded protein is CASRRGNSNQPQHF.

The rearrangement links TRBV6-2 or TRBV6-3 to TRBJ1-5; no clear D. The CDR3 length is 15 residues. V lost 5 bases, J lost 7 bases, and 18 bases lay in between. Germline loops: CDR1 MNHEY, CDR2 SVGEGT. The CDR3 here is CASSPSPVEKQPQHF. DNA for the CDR3: TGTGCCAGCAGTCCTTCTCCGGTCGAGAAACAGCCCCAGCATTTT.

The genes are TRBV7-9 and TRBJ2-5; the D call may be TRBD1 or TRBD2 (5 bases each). Germline CDR1 SEHNR, CDR2 FQNEAQ (reference sequence). This CDR3 spans 14 amino acids. Trimming stripped 5 bases from V and 2 bases from J, with 12 bases between. The CDR3 reads CASSRGTTQETQYF. CDR3 DNA sequence: TGTGCCAGCAGCCGAGGGACCACTCAAGAGACCCAGTACTTC.

This rearrangement joins TRBV7-2 to TRBJ1-1; D is unclear. The CDR3 extends over 13 amino acids. The V end was cut by 5 bases, the J end by 3 bases, with 10 bases between. Germline lookup yields CDR1 SGHTA and CDR2 FQGNSA. CDR3 amino acids: CASSPAHHTEAFF. The CDR3 DNA reads TGTGCCAGCAGCCCCGCCCATCACACTGAAGCTTTCTTT.

This clonotype was seen only a few times. The chain uses TRBV12-3 or TRBV12-4 and TRBJ2-7, with 7 bases matching TRBD1. The CDR3 extends over 13 amino acids. The J segment lost 3 bases and the V segment lost 5 bases, leaving 4 bases of the junction unmatched. CDR3 residues: CASSTGDVYEQYF. CDR3 bases: TGTGCCAGCAGTACAGGGGACGTCTACGAGCAGTACTTC.

This clonotype turned up a few times. The gene calls are TRBV6-5 and TRBJ2-7; 9 positions match TRBD2. With 6 bases clipped from V and 7 bases from J, the junction kept 4 bases outside the gene matches. The CDR3 runs 12 residues. The V gene's germline CDR1 is MNHEY and CDR2 SVGAGI. CDR3 residues: CASSRTSDEQYF. The DNA of the CDR3 is TGTGCCAGCAGCCGGACTAGCGATGAGCAGTACTTC.

CDR3 nucleotides: TGTGCCAGCAGCTCCCCCGGCGCCTACGAGCAGTACTTC. As protein: CASSSPGAYEQYF. This sequence joins TRBV7-9 and TRBJ2-7, with D uncertain. The CDR3 totals 13 residues. Trimming took 4 bases from V and 2 from J, leaving 9 bases between them. Germline CDR1 SEHNR, CDR2 FQNEAQ (reference sequence).

This clonotype was counted only a few times. The J gene is TRBJ2-1, the V gene TRBV9; 12 bases line up with TRBD2. The V gene's germline CDR1 is SGDLS and CDR2 YYNGEE. Unmatched junction bases numbered 9, after V lost 7 bases and J lost 4 bases. The CDR3 length is 16 residues. The CDR3 bases are TGTGCCAGCTCCCGACGGGGGACTAGCGGGTACAATGAGCAGTTCTTC. It codes for CASSRRGTSGYNEQFF.

The V call is TRBV7-2, the J call TRBJ2-1; D is unclear. V was pared by 2 bases and J by 0 bases, with 14 bases between. CDR3 length equals 17 residues. Germline values: CDR1 SGHTA, CDR2 FQGNSA. The CDR3 loop is CASSLSDLPRSYNEQFF. The CDR3 DNA sequence: TGTGCCAGCAGCTTATCGGACCTACCACGCTCCTACAATGAGCAGTTCTTC.

This chain joins TRBV5-1 and TRBJ1-5; D might be TRBD1 (5 bases). The CDR3 is made up of 15 amino acids. Germline assignment: CDR1 SGHRS and CDR2 YFSETQ. V lost 0 bases, J lost 7 bases, and 14 bases lay in between. In DNA, the CDR3 is TGCGCCAGCAGCTTGGAGCCAGGGAAAGGGCAGCCCCAGCATTTT. Protein: CASSLEPGKGQPQHF.

The chain has TRBV7-2 and TRBJ2-5; D may correspond to TRBD1 or TRBD2 (6 bases each). The germline CDR1 and CDR2 sequences are SGHTA and FQGNSA. Trimming shortened V by 7 bases and J by 3 bases, and 15 bases separated the two germline ends. The CDR3 length is 14 residues. Written as DNA, the CDR3 is TGTGCCAGCACCTTGACGGGGGACAAAGAGACCCAGTACTTC. Protein: CASTLTGDKETQYF.

The CDR3 DNA reads as TGTGCCAGCCGTGGGACAGGGAGCACAGATACGCAGTATTTT. Translation: CASRGTGSTDTQYF. The chain couples TRBV4-2 to TRBJ2-3; the match to TRBD1 covers 9 bases. The CDR3 runs 14 residues. Trimming took 8 bases from V and 0 from J; bases not matched to a gene: 3. In germline, CDR1 is LGHNA, CDR2 YNFKEQ.

The chain carries TRBV10-1 and TRBJ1-1, with 7 nucleotides matching TRBD1. Germline CDR1 reads WNHNN; CDR2 reads SYGVQD (reference sequence). V was pared by 6 bases and J by 2 bases, with 9 bases of the junction left unmatched. The CDR3 runs 15 residues. The CDR3 is CASSALQGINTEAFF. DNA of the CDR3: TGCGCCAGCAGCGCGTTACAGGGGATTAACACTGAAGCTTTCTTT.

V is TRBV6-2 or TRBV6-3 and J is TRBJ1-1; TRBD1 is a possible D gene (6 bases). The CDR3 sequence is 13 residues long. V was shortened by 7 bases and J by 5 bases, with 14 bases between the two germline ends. The V gene's germline CDR1 is MNHEY and CDR2 SVGEGT. The CDR3 DNA is TGTGCCAGCAACACAGGGCCCGGGACTGAAGCTTTCTTT. Translated: CASNTGPGTEAFF.

This clonotype was seen a few times. The chain couples TRBV28 to TRBJ1-2; possibly TRBD1 for D (6 bases). Germline assignment: CDR1 MDHEN and CDR2 SYDVKM. Trimming pared 7 bases from V and 4 bases from J, leaving 16 bases between. This CDR3 spans 14 amino acids. DNA of the CDR3: TGTGCCAGCACCTTGGGTGGGACAACCTATGGCTACACCTTC. Residues: CASTLGGTTYGYTF.

This chain uses TRBV6-5 with TRBJ2-5, with no clear D. Germline CDR1 and CDR2: MNHEY and SVGAGI. Trimming stripped 5 bases from V and 0 bases from J, with 13 bases between. The CDR3 sequence is 15 residues long. The CDR3 spells CASSDYRTNQETQYF. The DNA for the CDR3 is TGTGCCAGCAGTGATTATCGAACTAACCAAGAGACCCAGTACTTC.